This T cell receptor (beta chain) was recorded in a study of cytomegalovirus exposure and HLA in healthy donors. The V gene end was trimmed by 6 bases and the J gene end by 7 bases; junction bases not matched to a gene: 7. The CDR3 consists of 15 residues. CDR1 is LGHNT, CDR2 FRNRAP, per germline. The PCR had 60 Vbeta and 13 Jbeta primers. The assay was immunoSEQ multiplex PCR, and TCRdb's table has in-frame clones only and misses some. In the table there are roughly 200,000 clones, 65% to 90% of which are singletons. Material: PBMCs. J is TRBJ2-1 and V is TRBV12-5, with 12 bases that match TRBD1. This receptor was taken from a woman in her 50s in good health and CMV-seronegative. Written as DNA, the CDR3 is TGTGCTAGTGGGGCCGGGGACAGGGGGCGTAATGAGCAGTTCTTC. This gives the protein CASGAGDRGRNEQFF. The complete variable domain, with remaining parts taken from reference TRBV12-5 and TRBJ2-1, reads DARVTQTPRHKVTEMGQEVTMRCQPILGHNTVFWYRQTMMQGLELLAYFRNRAPLDDSGMPKDRFSAEMPDATLATLKIQPSEPRDSAVYFCASGAGDRGRNEQFFGPGTRLTVL.